The present T cell receptor (beta chain) was sequenced within a study of T cells in Graves' hyperthyroidism and ophthalmopathy. Those with hyperthyroidism were 18 to 65 years old, newly diagnosed, and ill for under 2 months. Patients were excluded because of uncontrolled infection, other autoimmune disease, pregnancy or lactation. Germline-derived CDR1 and CDR2 are SEHNR and FQNEAQ (reference sequence). The CDR3 has 12 amino acids. The V end lost 5 bases, the J end lost 6 bases, and 11 bases lay between the germline ends. This clonotype was seen a handful of times. Regions amplified from RNA transcripts were the TCR beta CDR3 regions. During a first-round RT-PCR of the TCR CDR3, the HTBI primer set was used. MiXCR, applied by TCRdb to the multiplex PCR reads, yields one record per CDR3 protein. The sample consists of under 400,000 distinct CDR3 sequences, roughly 25% of them appearing once.

This clonotype originated in a man aged 45 to 65 with Graves' hyperthyroidism. The chain recombines TRBV7-9 with TRBJ2-7; tentatively, D is TRBD1 or TRBD2 (5 bases each). The source material was blood. The CDR3 DNA follows: TGTGCCAGCAGCGGGAGTGGGGCCGAGCAGTACTTC. Its protein product is CASSGSGAEQYF.